Below are 3 T cell receptor beta chains sequenced from a single sample in a study of T cell repertoires in cytomegalovirus infection. TCRdb called the reads again in MiXCR, with one record for every CDR3 protein. This sample has roughly 220,000 distinct CDR3 sequences; 35% to 40% occur once, and the top ten carry 59%. Their cognate antigens are unknown. Specimen: CD8+ T cells from cultured PBMCs, collected from culture after CMV antigen stimulation. The receptors shown here come from a human donor in good health (CMV status not recorded). Some clones in this sample may be carry-over from other donors' samples.

This chain connects TRBV2 to TRBJ1-2, with D unresolved. V was cut by 7 bases and J by 4 bases, with 4 bases left in between. Germline assignment: CDR1 SNHLY and CDR2 FYNNEI. This CDR3 comprises 10 residues. CDR3 region: CASKSYGYTF. CDR3 DNA sequence: TGTGCCAGCAAAAGCTATGGCTACACCTTC.

The V call is TRBV6-8, the J call TRBJ2-7, with unresolved D. Germline V CDR1 and CDR2: MNHGY, SAAAGT. Trimming removed 5 bases from V and 3 bases from J, with 11 bases in between. The CDR3 is 13 amino acids. CDR3 sequence (DNA): TGTGCCAGCAGTGACCGAACTTTCTACGAGCAGTACTTC. Its translation: CASSDRTFYEQYF.

This clonotype has more than one count but fewer than ten. The chain recombines TRBV27 with TRBJ1-5; no firm D call. The CDR3 covers 13 residues. V was cut by 0 bases and J by 6 bases, with 6 bases left in between. The V gene's germline CDR1 is MNHEY and CDR2 SMNVEV (reference sequence). Written as DNA, the CDR3 is TGTGCCAGCAGTTTATCGTTCGGTCAGCCCCAGCATTTT. It is translated as CASSLSFGQPQHF.